Each of the 19 T cell receptor beta chains below was sequenced from the same sample in a study of T cell repertoires in cytomegalovirus infection. TCRdb ran MiXCR on the reads and lists one entry per CDR3 protein. The sample includes hundreds of thousands of distinct CDR3 sequences, about 30% of them seen just once. The antigens for these receptors are not known. Sample: cultured PBMCs, taken from culture after CMV antigen stimulation. These receptors were collected from a human donor in good health (CMV status not recorded). Some clones in this sample may be carry-over from other donors' samples.

The genes are TRBV28 and TRBJ1-1; D might be TRBD1 (5 bases). The CDR3 totals 15 residues. V was clipped by 2 bases and J by 1 base, with 11 bases between them. CDR1 and CDR2 (germline): MDHEN, SYDVKM. For the CDR3, the DNA is TGTGCCAGCAGTTTAAGGTCCAGGGCGAACACTGAAGCTTTCTTT. It yields the protein CASSLRSRANTEAFF.

V and J are TRBV3-1 and TRBJ1-1; TRBD1 might be the D (5 bases). From germline, CDR1 is LGHDT and CDR2 YNNKEL (reference sequence). This CDR3 spans 15 amino acids. The ends were cut back, 4 bases at V and 2 bases at J, with 14 bases in the middle. CDR3 bases: TGTGCCAGCAGCCCCGGGGGGACGGTAAACACTGAAGCTTTCTTT. It yields the protein CASSPGGTVNTEAFF.

The chain recombines TRBV6-1 with TRBJ1-1; D is unresolved. V was cut by 4 bases and J by 4 bases, with 19 bases left in between. The CDR3 extends over 16 amino acids. CDR1 is MNHNS, CDR2 SASEGT, per germline. The CDR3 sequence is CASSVRVVSPGTEAFF. CDR3 nucleotide sequence: TGTGCCAGCAGTGTTAGGGTGGTGTCCCCGGGCACTGAAGCTTTCTTT.

V is TRBV19 and J is TRBJ1-3, with a weak D call TRBD1 (6 bases). This CDR3 has 15 residues. V was trimmed by 10 bases and J by 3 bases, leaving 19 bases between them. The V gene's germline CDR1 is LNHDA and CDR2 SQIVND (reference sequence). The CDR3 DNA is TGTGCCACCGCAAGAACCAGGGGAAATGGAAACACCATATATTTT. It specifies CATARTRGNGNTIYF.

This clonotype has only one observation. The V and J genes are TRBV20-1 and TRBJ2-3; 14 bases line up with TRBD2. The CDR3 has 17 residues. Germline V gives CDR1 DFQATT, CDR2 SNEGSKA (reference sequence). The junction had 4 bases not matched to a gene; V was cut back by 2 bases and J by 0 bases. This CDR3 is CSARRTSGGPSTDTQYF. The CDR3 coding sequence is TGCAGTGCTAGACGGACTAGCGGGGGGCCAAGCACAGATACGCAGTATTTT.

This clonotype was counted only a few times. CDR3 DNA: TGCGCCAGCAGCCAACAACGATACACAGATACGCAGTATTTT. It specifies CASSQQRYTDTQYF. The gene calls are TRBV4-3 and TRBJ2-3; no firm D call. The CDR3 contains 14 residues. Looked up from germline, CDR1 is LGHNA and CDR2 is YSLEER. V was shortened by 2 bases and J by 2 bases, with 8 bases between the two germline ends.

This clonotype was detected only a few times. V is TRBV7-8 and J is TRBJ1-4; D unresolved. The V gene's germline CDR1 is SGHVS and CDR2 FQNEAQ. Deletions cut 5 bases from V and 7 bases from J, with 20 bases between. The length of the CDR3 is 16 residues. As DNA, the CDR3 is TGTGCCAGCAGCCCCAAGACGGCCAGCTTCGGTGAAAAACTGTTTTTT. Its protein is CASSPKTASFGEKLFF.

J is TRBJ2-2 and V is TRBV6-2 or TRBV6-3; D not certain. The V and J ends lost 6 bases and 2 bases respectively, with 22 bases between them. This CDR3 has 18 amino acids. Germline values: CDR1 MNHEY, CDR2 SVGEGT. The CDR3 spells CASSQLHDWRKNTGELFF. As DNA, the CDR3 is TGTGCCAGCAGCCAACTCCACGACTGGCGGAAAAACACCGGGGAGCTGTTTTTT.

The rearrangement uses TRBV2 and TRBJ2-5, with 12 positions matching TRBD2. CDR1 SNHLY and CDR2 FYNNEI come from the germline V gene. Trimming at V came to 5 bases and at J to 5 bases, leaving 9 bases not matched to a gene. This CDR3 is built from 16 residues. The CDR3 spells CASSLGLAGLYETQYF. CDR3 DNA: TGTGCCAGCAGTCTCGGACTAGCGGGGTTATATGAGACCCAGTACTTC.

The V and J genes are TRBV6-1 and TRBJ2-3; perhaps TRBD2 as D (5 bases). The CDR3 runs 12 residues. V was trimmed by 8 bases and J by 5 bases, leaving 11 bases between them. Per the germline V gene, CDR1 is MNHNS and CDR2 is SASEGT. DNA for the CDR3: TGTGCCAGCGCCGAGGGATTAGATACGCAGTATTTT. Its translation is CASAEGLDTQYF.

To note about this clonotype: Given a much more abundant clone one base away, this may be a read error. The chain carries TRBV6-5 and TRBJ1-3; D not certain. Between the trimmed V and J ends, which lost 6 bases and 1 base, there was a span of 1 base. Looked up from germline, CDR1 is MNHEY and CDR2 is SVGAGI. The CDR3 is 11 amino acids. Here the CDR3 DNA reads TGTGCCAGCAGATCTGGAAACACCATATATTTT. This translates into CASRSGNTIYF.

The chain recombines TRBV2 with TRBJ2-3, with 7 positions matching TRBD1. Germline assignment: CDR1 SNHLY and CDR2 FYNNEI. Losses at the gene ends were 4 bases for V and 5 bases for J; bases not matched to a gene: 3. The CDR3 runs to 13 residues. CDR3 coding DNA: TGTGCCAGCAGTGGGGACAGAAGAGATACGCAGTATTTT. Its protein is CASSGDRRDTQYF.

The chain joins TRBV10-3 to TRBJ2-4, with D perhaps TRBD2 (5 bases). CDR3 length: 14 amino acids. Looked up from germline, CDR1 is ENHRY and CDR2 is SYGVKD. Trimming removed 3 bases at V and 9 bases at J, with 15 bases between. The CDR3 sequence: CAISEFREGGIQYF. The CDR3 region has the DNA TGTGCCATCAGTGAATTTCGAGAGGGTGGCATTCAGTACTTC.

This clonotype was detected a few times. The chain recombines TRBV7-6 with TRBJ1-1; D remains ambiguous. The CDR3 is 14 amino acids. Per the germline V gene, CDR1 is SGHVS and CDR2 is FNYEAQ. Trimming shortened V by 5 bases and J by 3 bases, and 13 bases separated the two germline ends. This CDR3 reads CASSEARRHTEAFF. The CDR3 DNA reads TGTGCCAGCAGCGAAGCTAGACGGCACACTGAAGCTTTCTTT.

The chain employs TRBV7-2 and TRBJ1-2; no clear D gene. CDR1 is SGHTA, CDR2 FQGNSA, per germline. This CDR3 is built from 17 residues. V gave up 5 bases and J gave up 4 bases, with 23 bases separating them. CDR3: CASSPRRRTSPGYGYTF. In DNA, the CDR3 is TGTGCCAGCAGCCCCCGGCGGAGGACTTCGCCTGGCTATGGCTACACCTTC.

The V and J genes are TRBV27 and TRBJ2-1; 8 bases map to TRBD2. Losses at the gene ends were 3 bases for V and 9 bases for J; bases not matched to a gene: 4. Germline V lookup: CDR1 MNHEY, CDR2 SMNVEV (reference sequence). The CDR3 covers 13 residues. CDR3 sequence: CASSLAGRAEQFF. CDR3 nucleotides: TGTGCCAGCAGTTTGGCCGGGAGGGCTGAGCAGTTCTTC.

This clonotype came up many times. The rearrangement uses TRBV7-2 and TRBJ1-4, with D tentatively TRBD1 (5 bases). Germline CDR1 SGHTA, CDR2 FQGNSA. The CDR3 is 14 amino acids. V lost 0 bases and J lost 8, with 10 bases in between. The CDR3 nucleotides read TGTGCCAGCAGCTTAGCGTGGTGGGGGGAAAAACTGTTTTTT. Amino acids: CASSLAWWGEKLFF. Filled out from reference TRBV7-2 and TRBJ1-4, the complete variable domain reads GAGVSQSPSNKVTEKGKDVELRCDPISGHTALYWYRQSLGQGLEFLIYFQGNSAPDKSGLPSDRFSAERTGGSVSTLTIQRTQQEDSAVYLCASSLAWWGEKLFFGSGTQLSVL.

This clonotype showed up just a few times. The chain employs TRBV19 and TRBJ2-1; either TRBD1 or TRBD2 may fit D (5 bases each). The V end was cut by 5 bases, the J end by 10 bases, with 18 bases between. The CDR3 is made up of 14 amino acids. The germline gives CDR1 LNHDA, CDR2 SQIVND (reference sequence). The CDR3 coding sequence is TGTGCCAGTAGTGTGGCTAGGGGATCGGGGGAGCAGTTCTTC. It translates to CASSVARGSGEQFF.

The chain employs TRBV19 and TRBJ2-5; 8 bases match TRBD2. J was trimmed by 4 bases and V by 7 bases; bases with no gene match: 8. Germline CDR1 and CDR2: LNHDA and SQIVND (reference sequence). The CDR3 has 14 residues. The DNA for the CDR3 is TGTGCCAGTATGAGTTTCGCGGGGGGAGAGACCCAGTACTTC. This encodes CASMSFAGGETQYF.